This TCR beta chain was identified during a study of Graves' ophthalmopathy and Graves' hyperthyroidism. Overall study results and limits: Blood repertoires reportedly contained most expanded thyroid clonotypes above 0.001 frequency.

Per the germline V gene, CDR1 is LGHDT and CDR2 is YNNKEL (reference sequence). The CDR3 extends over 14 amino acids. Among the hyperthyroidism patients, all were newly diagnosed, aged 18 to 65, with under 2 months' duration. The study excluded patients with other autoimmune diseases, uncontrolled infections, pregnancy or lactation. Notes on this clonotype: The antigen remains undetermined. The junction does not match germline at one end; this may be a read error.

Amplified TCR beta CDR3 regions were obtained using RNA transcripts as template. Second-round multiplex PCR followed a first-round RT-PCR using HTBI primers. In TCRdb, the multiplex PCR reads were re-called with MiXCR into one record per CDR3 protein. The repertoire consists of about 590,000 distinct CDR3 sequences, with under 40% occurring once and the leading ten covering less than 4.5%. Material: peripheral blood or thyroid tissue (not recorded which). The sequence was obtained from an adult man with Graves' hyperthyroidism. V is TRBV3-1 and J is TRBJ2-5; D assignment may be TRBD1 or TRBD2 (5 bases each). Here the CDR3 reads CASSQGGDKETQNF. The DNA of the CDR3 is TGTGCCAGCAGCCAAGGAGGGGATAAAGAGACCCAGAACTTC.